These 11 T cell receptor beta chains share one sample of origin, sequenced in a study of blood T cell repertoires in COVID-19. Sequencing used immunoSEQ multiplex PCR; TCRdb keeps in-frame clones, though not all of them. This table holds some 200,000 clones, roughly 79% found once. The source material was peripheral blood. Receptor source: a woman in her thirties or forties with COVID-19, enrolled during active disease.

The V call is TRBV2, the J call TRBJ2-1; D might be TRBD2 (5 bases). Germline values: CDR1 SNHLY, CDR2 FYNNEI. With 6 bases removed from V and 4 bases from J, the gap between germline ends came to 13 bases. The CDR3 consists of 14 residues. The CDR3 reads CASSETRGYNEQFF. In DNA form, the CDR3 reads TGTGCCAGCAGCGAGACACGGGGATACAATGAGCAGTTCTTC.

This clone was counted once. The rearrangement joins TRBV5-1 to TRBJ2-5; TRBD1 matches at 9 bases. Germline V lookup: CDR1 SGHRS, CDR2 YFSETQ. The CDR3 covers 15 residues. V lost 4 bases, J lost 5 bases, and 9 bases stayed unmatched. CDR3 sequence (DNA): TGCGCCAGCAGCGGCGGCGGGACAGGGATGGAGACCCAGTACTTC. Translation: CASSGGGTGMETQYF.

The V and J genes are TRBV29-1 and TRBJ2-3, with 8 bases aligning to TRBD1. V lost 4 bases and J lost 4; bases outside the gene matches: 4. The CDR3 loop spans 13 amino acids. Germline lookup yields CDR1 SQVTM and CDR2 ANQGSEA. The CDR3 nucleotides are TGCAGCGTTGTCTTACAGGGGGCAGATACGCAGTATTTT. Its protein is CSVVLQGADTQYF.

The chain is built from TRBV27 and TRBJ1-1; TRBD1 might be the D (5 bases). Germline V gene lookup returns CDR1 MNHEY and CDR2 SMNVEV (reference sequence). There are 12 residues in the CDR3. The V end lost 4 bases, the J end lost 11 bases, and 14 bases lay between the germline ends. CDR3 amino acids: CASSSTGLRAFF. CDR3 DNA: TGTGCCAGCAGTTCCACAGGCCTGAGGGCTTTCTTT.

This chain links TRBV24-1 with TRBJ2-1, with D uncertain. Germline values: CDR1 KGHDR, CDR2 SFDVKD. V was pared by 2 bases and J by 8 bases, with 6 bases between. This CDR3 has 12 residues. The CDR3 sequence: CATSDSLYEQFF. CDR3 in DNA: TGTGCCACCAGTGATTCCTTATATGAGCAGTTCTTC.

This chain joins TRBV10-3 and TRBJ1-2, with 8 bases aligning to TRBD1. This CDR3 has 14 amino acids. V gave up 7 bases and J gave up 4 bases; unmatched junction bases: 8. The V gene's germline CDR1 is ENHRY and CDR2 SYGVKD. The CDR3 sequence is CAITGTGRTYGYTF. In DNA form, the CDR3 reads TGTGCCATCACCGGGACAGGCCGAACCTATGGCTACACCTTC.

This rearrangement joins TRBV2 to TRBJ1-2; 8 bases fit TRBD1. CDR3 length: 15 residues. The ends lost 5 bases at V and 5 bases at J; junction bases unmatched: 10. The germline V gene has CDR1 SNHLY and CDR2 FYNNEI. Written as DNA, the CDR3 is TGTGCCAGCAGTAAAACCAGGGGGACAGGTTATGGCTACACCTTC. As protein: CASSKTRGTGYGYTF.

V and J are TRBV6-5 and TRBJ2-7; 10 bases fit TRBD1. The germline CDR1 and CDR2 sequences are MNHEY and SVGAGI. The CDR3 loop spans 14 amino acids. J was trimmed by 2 bases and V by 6 bases; bases with no gene match: 4. CDR3 nucleotides: TGTGCCAGCAGACCCGACAGGGGGCCCTACGAGCAGTACTTC. Its translation is CASRPDRGPYEQYF.

The rearrangement links TRBV13 to TRBJ2-3; 15 nucleotides match TRBD2. The CDR3 contains 16 residues. CDR1 PRHDT and CDR2 FYEKMQ come from the germline V gene (reference sequence). V was clipped by 5 bases and J by 4 bases; unmatched bases: 4. CDR3 protein: CASSRGLAGGADTQYF. As DNA, the CDR3 is TGTGCCAGCAGCCGCGGACTAGCGGGGGGGGCAGATACGCAGTATTTT.

In its sample, this clone was seen once. V gene TRBV6-6 combines with J gene TRBJ1-5, with TRBD1 as a possible D gene (6 bases). This CDR3 comprises 18 residues. Trimming left V 5 bases short and J 0 bases short, with 20 bases between. The V gene's germline CDR1 is MNHNY and CDR2 SVGAGI (reference sequence). Written as DNA, the CDR3 is TGTGCCAGCAGTCCCCGCTGGGGGGGCGGGGATAGCAATCAGCCCCAGCATTTT. This translates into CASSPRWGGGDSNQPQHF.

The V call is TRBV30, the J call TRBJ2-1; D gene ambiguous. The CDR3 has 13 residues. CDR1 GTSNPN and CDR2 SVGIG come from the germline V gene (reference sequence). V was clipped by 2 bases and J by 3 bases, with 8 bases between them. The CDR3 DNA follows: TGTGCCTGGAGTCGACACGTCTACAATGAGCAGTTCTTC. It is translated as CAWSRHVYNEQFF.